Reported below is one TCR beta chain. As processed by the authors: Reference gene primer amplification yielded estimated nucleated cell counts. Clones were sequenced by immunoSEQ multiplex PCR, and TCRdb holds only the in-frame ones, with some missing. The DNA was the basis for D and trimming; V, J and clone size are from that table. The sample includes approximately 120,000 clones, about 88% of them seen just once. This sample was taken from a study of blood T cell repertoires in COVID-19. Study at large: There were acute and convalescent COVID-19 samples, and they came from the United States, Italy and Spain. T cells, B-cell-depleted T cells, or PBMCs supplied cDNA or gDNA.

The CDR3 spans 15 residues. The germline gives CDR1 MNHEY, CDR2 SVGAGI. The V segment lost 4 bases and the J segment 6 bases; nucleotides outside the gene matches: 7. This chain joins TRBV6-5 and TRBJ2-1, with 9 bases matching TRBD1. The clonotype comes from a woman at least 80 years old with acute or convalescent COVID-19. Sequences were obtained from peripheral blood. Here the CDR3 DNA reads TGTGCCAGCAGTTTCTGGACAGGGGAGATCAATGAGCAGTTCTTC. Translated: CASSFWTGEINEQFF.